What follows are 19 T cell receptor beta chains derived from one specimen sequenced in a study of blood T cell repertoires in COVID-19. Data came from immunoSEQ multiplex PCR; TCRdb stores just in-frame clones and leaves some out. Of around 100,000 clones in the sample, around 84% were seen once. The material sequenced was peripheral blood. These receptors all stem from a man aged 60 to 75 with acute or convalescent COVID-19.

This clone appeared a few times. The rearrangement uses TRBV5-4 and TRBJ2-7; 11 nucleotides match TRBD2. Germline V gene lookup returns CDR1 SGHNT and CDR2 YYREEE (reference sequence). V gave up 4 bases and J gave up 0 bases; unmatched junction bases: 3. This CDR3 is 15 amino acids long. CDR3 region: CASSGGLAVSYEQYV. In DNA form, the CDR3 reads TGTGCCAGCAGCGGGGGACTAGCGGTCTCCTACGAGCAGTACGTC.

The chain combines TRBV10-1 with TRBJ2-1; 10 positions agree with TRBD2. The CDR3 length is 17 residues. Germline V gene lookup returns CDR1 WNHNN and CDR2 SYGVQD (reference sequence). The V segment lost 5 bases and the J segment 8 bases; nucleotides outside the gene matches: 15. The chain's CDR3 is CASSSGVLLAGEDEQFF. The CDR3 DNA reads TGCGCCAGCAGTTCGGGCGTTCTCCTAGCGGGGGAGGATGAGCAGTTCTTC.

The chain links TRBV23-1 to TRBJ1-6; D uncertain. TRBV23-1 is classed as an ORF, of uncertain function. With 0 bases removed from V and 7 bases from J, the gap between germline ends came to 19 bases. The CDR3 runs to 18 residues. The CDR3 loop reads CASSQSRLGISWNSPLHF. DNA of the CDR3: TGCGCCAGCAGTCAATCCCGACTAGGTATCTCGTGGAATTCACCCCTCCACTTT.

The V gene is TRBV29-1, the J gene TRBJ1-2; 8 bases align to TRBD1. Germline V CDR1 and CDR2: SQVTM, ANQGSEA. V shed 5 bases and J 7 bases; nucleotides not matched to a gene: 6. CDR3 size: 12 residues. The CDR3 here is CSVPTGARGYTF. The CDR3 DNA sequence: TGCAGCGTTCCGACAGGGGCCCGTGGCTACACCTTC.

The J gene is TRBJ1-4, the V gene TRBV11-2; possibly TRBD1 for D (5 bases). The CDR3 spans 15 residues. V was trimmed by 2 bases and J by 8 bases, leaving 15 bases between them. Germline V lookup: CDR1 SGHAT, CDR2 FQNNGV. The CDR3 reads CASSLIYGGQEKLFF. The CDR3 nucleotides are TGTGCCAGCAGCTTAATTTACGGGGGTCAGGAAAAACTGTTTTTT.

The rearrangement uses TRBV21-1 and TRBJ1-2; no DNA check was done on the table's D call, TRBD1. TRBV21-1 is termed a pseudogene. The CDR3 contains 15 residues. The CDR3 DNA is TGTGCCAGCAGCAAGGGTACAGCTCACTCCTATGGCTACACCTTC. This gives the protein CASSKGTAHSYGYTF.

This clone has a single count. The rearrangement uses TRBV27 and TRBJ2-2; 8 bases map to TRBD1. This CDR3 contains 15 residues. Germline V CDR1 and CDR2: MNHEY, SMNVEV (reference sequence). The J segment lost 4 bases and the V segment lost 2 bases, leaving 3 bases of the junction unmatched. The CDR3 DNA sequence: TGTGCCAGCAGTTTAAACAGGGGGGCCACCGGGGAGCTGTTTTTT. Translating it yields CASSLNRGATGELFF.

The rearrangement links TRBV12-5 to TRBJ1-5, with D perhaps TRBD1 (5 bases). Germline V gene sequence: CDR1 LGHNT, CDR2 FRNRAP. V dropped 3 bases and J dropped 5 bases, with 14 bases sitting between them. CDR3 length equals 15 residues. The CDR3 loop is CASGFSGGIDQPQHF. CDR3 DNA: TGTGCTAGTGGTTTCTCCGGGGGGATAGATCAGCCCCAGCATTTT.

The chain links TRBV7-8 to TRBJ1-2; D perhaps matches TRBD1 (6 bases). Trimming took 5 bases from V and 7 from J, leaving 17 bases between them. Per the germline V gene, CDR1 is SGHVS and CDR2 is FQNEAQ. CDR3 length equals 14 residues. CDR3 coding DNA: TGTGCCAGCAGCGCCACCCGGGGGGCGAGTGGCTACACCTTC. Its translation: CASSATRGASGYTF. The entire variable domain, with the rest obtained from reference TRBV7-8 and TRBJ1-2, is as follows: GAGVSQSPRYKVAKRGQDVALRCDPISGHVSLFWYQQALGQGPEFLTYFQNEAQLDKSGLPSDRFFAERPEGSVSTLKIQRTQQEDSAVYLCASSATRGASGYTFGSGTRLTVV.

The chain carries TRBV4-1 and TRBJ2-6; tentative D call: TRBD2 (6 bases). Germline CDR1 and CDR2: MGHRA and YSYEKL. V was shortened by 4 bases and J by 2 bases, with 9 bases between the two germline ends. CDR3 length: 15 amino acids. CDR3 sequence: CASSPGGAGANVLTF. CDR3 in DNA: TGCGCCAGCAGCCCTGGAGGGGCTGGGGCCAACGTCCTGACTTTC.

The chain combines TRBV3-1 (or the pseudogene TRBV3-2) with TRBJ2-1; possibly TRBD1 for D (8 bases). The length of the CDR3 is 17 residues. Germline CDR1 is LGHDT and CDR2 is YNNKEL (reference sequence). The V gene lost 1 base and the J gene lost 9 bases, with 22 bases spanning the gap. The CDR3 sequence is CASSQVSAAYRGGEQFF. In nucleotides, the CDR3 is TGTGCCAGCAGCCAAGTCTCAGCAGCCTACAGGGGGGGTGAGCAGTTCTTC.

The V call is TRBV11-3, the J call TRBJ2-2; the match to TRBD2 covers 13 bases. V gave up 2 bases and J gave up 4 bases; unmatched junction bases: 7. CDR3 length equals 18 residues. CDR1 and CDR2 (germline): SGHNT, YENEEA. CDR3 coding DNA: TGTGCCAGCAGCTTACCACTAGCGGGAGGGCTAAGCACCGGGGAGCTGTTTTTT. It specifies CASSLPLAGGLSTGELFF.

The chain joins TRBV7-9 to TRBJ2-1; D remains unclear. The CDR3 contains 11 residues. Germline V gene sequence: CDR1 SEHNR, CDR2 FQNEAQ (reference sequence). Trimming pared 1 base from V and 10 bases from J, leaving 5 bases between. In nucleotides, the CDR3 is TGTGCCAGCAGCTTAGTTGAGGAGCAGTTCTTC. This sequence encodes CASSLVEEQFF. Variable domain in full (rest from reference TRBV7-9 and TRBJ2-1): DTGVSQNPRHKITKRGQNVTFRCDPISEHNRLYWYRQTLGQGPEFLTYFQNEAQLEKSRLLSDRFSAERPKGSFSTLEIQRTEQGDSAMYLCASSLVEEQFFGPGTRLTVL.

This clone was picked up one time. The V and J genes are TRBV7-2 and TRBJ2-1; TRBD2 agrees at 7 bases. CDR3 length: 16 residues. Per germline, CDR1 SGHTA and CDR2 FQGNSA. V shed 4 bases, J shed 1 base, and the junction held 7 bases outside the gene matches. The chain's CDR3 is CASSWALAQSYNEQFF. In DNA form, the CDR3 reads TGTGCCAGCAGCTGGGCACTAGCGCAATCCTACAATGAGCAGTTCTTC.

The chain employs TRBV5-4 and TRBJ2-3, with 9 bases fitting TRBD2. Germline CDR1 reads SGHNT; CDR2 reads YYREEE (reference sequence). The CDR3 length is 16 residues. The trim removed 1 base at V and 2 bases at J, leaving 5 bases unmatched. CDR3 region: CASSLRASGTTDTQYF. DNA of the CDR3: TGTGCCAGCAGCTTGAGGGCTAGCGGGACCACAGATACGCAGTATTTT. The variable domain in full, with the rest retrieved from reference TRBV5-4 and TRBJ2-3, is ETGVTQSPTHLIKTRGQQVTLRCSSQSGHNTVSWYQQALGQGPQFIFQYYREEENGRGNFPPRFSGLQFPNYSSELNVNALELDDSALYLCASSLRASGTTDTQYFGPGTRLTVL.

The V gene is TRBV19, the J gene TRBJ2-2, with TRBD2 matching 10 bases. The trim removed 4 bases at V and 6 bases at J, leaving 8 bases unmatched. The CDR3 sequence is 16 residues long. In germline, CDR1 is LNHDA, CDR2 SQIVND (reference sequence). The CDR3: CASSTSSGRVSGELFF. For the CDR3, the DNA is TGTGCCAGTAGTACCTCTAGCGGGAGAGTCTCCGGGGAGCTGTTTTTT.

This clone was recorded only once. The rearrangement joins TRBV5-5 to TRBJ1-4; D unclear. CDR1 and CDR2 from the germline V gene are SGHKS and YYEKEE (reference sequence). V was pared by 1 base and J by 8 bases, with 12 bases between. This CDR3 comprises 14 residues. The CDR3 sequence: CASSLWRIEEKLFF. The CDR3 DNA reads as TGTGCCAGCAGCTTGTGGAGGATCGAAGAAAAACTGTTTTTT.

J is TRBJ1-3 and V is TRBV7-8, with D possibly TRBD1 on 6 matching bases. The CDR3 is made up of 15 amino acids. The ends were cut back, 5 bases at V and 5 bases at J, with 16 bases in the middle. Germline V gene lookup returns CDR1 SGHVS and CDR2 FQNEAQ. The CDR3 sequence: CASSPETGYRNTIYF. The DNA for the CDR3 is TGTGCCAGCAGCCCCGAGACAGGTTACAGAAACACCATATATTTT.

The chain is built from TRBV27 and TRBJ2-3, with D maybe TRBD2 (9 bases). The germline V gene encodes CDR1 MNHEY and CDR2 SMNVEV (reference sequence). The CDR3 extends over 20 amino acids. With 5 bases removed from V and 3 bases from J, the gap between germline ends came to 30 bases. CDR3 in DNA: TGTGCCAGCAGTGCAGACCGACAGGGGACTAGACTAGCGGCTACAGATACGCAGTATTTT. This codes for CASSADRQGTRLAATDTQYF.